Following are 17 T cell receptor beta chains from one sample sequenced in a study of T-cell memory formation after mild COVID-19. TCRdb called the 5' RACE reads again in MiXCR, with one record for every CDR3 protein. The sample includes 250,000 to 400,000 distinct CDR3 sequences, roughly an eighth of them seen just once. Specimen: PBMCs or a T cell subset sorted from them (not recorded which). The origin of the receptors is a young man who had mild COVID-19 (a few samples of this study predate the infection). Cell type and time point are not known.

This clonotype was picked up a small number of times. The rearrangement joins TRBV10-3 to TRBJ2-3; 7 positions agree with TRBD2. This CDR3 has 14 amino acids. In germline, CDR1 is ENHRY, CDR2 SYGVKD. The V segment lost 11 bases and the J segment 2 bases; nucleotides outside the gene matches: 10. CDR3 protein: CASLQAGLTDTQYF. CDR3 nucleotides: TGTGCCTCCTTACAAGCGGGGCTCACAGATACGCAGTATTTT.

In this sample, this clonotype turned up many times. The CDR3 region is CASSPYDSKFSTEAFF. The CDR3 nucleotides are TGCGCCAGCAGCCCCTACGATTCCAAATTTAGCACTGAAGCTTTCTTT. The chain links TRBV5-1 to TRBJ1-1; D gene uncertain. This CDR3 comprises 16 residues. The V end lost 4 bases, the J end lost 4 bases, and 20 bases lay between the germline ends. Germline values: CDR1 SGHRS, CDR2 YFSETQ. The complete variable domain, with remaining parts taken from reference TRBV5-1 and TRBJ1-1, reads KAGVTQTPRYLIKTRGQQVTLSCSPISGHRSVSWYQQTPGQGLQFLFEYFSETQRNKGNFPGRFSGRQFSNSRSEMNVSTLELGDSALYLCASSPYDSKFSTEAFFGQGTRLTVV.

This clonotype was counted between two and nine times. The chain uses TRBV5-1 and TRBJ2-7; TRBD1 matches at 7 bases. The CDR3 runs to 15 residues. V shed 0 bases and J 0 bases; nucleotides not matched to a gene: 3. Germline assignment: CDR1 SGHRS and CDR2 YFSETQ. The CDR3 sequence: CASSLAQGNSYEQYF. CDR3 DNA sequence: TGCGCCAGCAGCTTGGCACAGGGGAACTCCTACGAGCAGTACTTC.

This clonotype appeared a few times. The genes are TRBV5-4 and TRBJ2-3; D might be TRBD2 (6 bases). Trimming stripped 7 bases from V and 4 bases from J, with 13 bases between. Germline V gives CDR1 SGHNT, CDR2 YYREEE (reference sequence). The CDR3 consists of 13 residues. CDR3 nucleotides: TGTGCCAGCGGATTGGGGGGTTCAGATACGCAGTATTTT. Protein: CASGLGGSDTQYF.

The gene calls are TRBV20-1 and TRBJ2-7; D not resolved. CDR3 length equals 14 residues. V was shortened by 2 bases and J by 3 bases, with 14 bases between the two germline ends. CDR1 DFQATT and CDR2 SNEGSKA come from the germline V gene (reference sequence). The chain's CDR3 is CSARPLAALYEQYF. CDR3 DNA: TGCAGTGCTAGACCGCTGGCTGCTCTCTACGAGCAGTACTTC.

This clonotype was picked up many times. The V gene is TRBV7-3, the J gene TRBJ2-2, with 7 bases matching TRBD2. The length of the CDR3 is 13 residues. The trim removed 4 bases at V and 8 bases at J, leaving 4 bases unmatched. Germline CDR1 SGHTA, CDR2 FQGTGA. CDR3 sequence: CASSSGGTGELFF. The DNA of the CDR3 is TGTGCCAGCAGCTCGGGGGGAACGGGGGAGCTGTTTTTT.

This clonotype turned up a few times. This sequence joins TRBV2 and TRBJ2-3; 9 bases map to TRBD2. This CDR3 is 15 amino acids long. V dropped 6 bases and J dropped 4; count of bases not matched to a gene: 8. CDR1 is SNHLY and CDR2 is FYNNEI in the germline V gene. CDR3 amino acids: CASRMHVAGADTQYF. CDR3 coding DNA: TGTGCCAGCAGGATGCACGTAGCGGGGGCAGATACGCAGTATTTT.

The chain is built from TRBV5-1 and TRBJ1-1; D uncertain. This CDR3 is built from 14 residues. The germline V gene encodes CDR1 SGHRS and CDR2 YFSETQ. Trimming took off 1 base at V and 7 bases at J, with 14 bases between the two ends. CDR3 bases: TGCGCCAGCAGCTTGTGGGGTTGGGAAGGTGAAGCTTTCTTT. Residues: CASSLWGWEGEAFF.

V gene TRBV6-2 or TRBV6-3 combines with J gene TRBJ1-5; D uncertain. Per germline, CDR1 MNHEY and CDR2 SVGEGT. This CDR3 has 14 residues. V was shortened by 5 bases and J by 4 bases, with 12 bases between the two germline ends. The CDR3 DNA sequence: TGTGCCAGCAGTCGCGAGGTCCCAAATCAGCCCCAGCATTTT. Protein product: CASSREVPNQPQHF.

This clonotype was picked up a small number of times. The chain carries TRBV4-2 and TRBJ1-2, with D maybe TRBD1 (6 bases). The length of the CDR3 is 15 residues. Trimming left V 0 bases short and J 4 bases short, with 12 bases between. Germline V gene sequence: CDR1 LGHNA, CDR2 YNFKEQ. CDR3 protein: CASSQDQGQPYGYTF. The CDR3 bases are TGTGCCAGCAGCCAAGATCAAGGACAGCCCTATGGCTACACCTTC.

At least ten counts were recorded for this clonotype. CDR3: CASSLRTGDNSPLHF. CDR3 in DNA: TGTGCCAGCAGTCTCCGGACAGGGGATAATTCACCCCTCCACTTT. The chain has TRBV28 and TRBJ1-6; 9 nucleotides align to TRBD1. The length of the CDR3 is 15 residues. The junction had 4 bases not matched to a gene; V was cut back by 5 bases and J by 5 bases. Germline V lookup: CDR1 MDHEN, CDR2 SYDVKM. Complete variable domain (other parts from reference TRBV28 and TRBJ1-6): DVKVTQSSRYLVKRTGEKVFLECVQDMDHENMFWYRQDPGLGLRLIYFSYDVKMKEKGDIPEGYSVSREKKERFSLILESASTNQTSMYLCASSLRTGDNSPLHFGNGTRLTVT.

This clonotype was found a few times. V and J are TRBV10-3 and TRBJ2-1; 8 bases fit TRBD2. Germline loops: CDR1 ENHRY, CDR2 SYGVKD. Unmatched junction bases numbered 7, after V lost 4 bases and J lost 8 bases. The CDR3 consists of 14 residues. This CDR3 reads CAISVQRGFHEQFF. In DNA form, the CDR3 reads TGTGCCATCAGTGTCCAGCGGGGGTTCCATGAGCAGTTCTTC.

In nucleotides, the CDR3 is TGTGCCAGCAGCTTAGGTCCCCCAACACCCCTCCACTTT. It is translated as CASSLGPPTPLHF. The genes are TRBV7-6 and TRBJ1-6; D remains unclear. The germline V and J ends were trimmed by 1 base and 11 bases, with 9 bases remaining between them. The germline V gene has CDR1 SGHVS and CDR2 FNYEAQ. The CDR3 totals 13 residues.

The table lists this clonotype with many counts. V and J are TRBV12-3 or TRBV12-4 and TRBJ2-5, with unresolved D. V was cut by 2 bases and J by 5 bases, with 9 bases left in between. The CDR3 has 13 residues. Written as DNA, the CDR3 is TGTGCCAGCAGTTTACGATTACAGGAGACCCAGTACTTC. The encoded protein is CASSLRLQETQYF.

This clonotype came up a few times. CDR3 residues: CASSRVRQVAEAFF. The CDR3 bases are TGTGCCAGCAGTCGGGTCCGGCAGGTCGCTGAAGCTTTCTTT. The J gene is TRBJ1-1, the V gene TRBV12-3 or TRBV12-4; the D is unclear. The ends were cut back, 5 bases at V and 6 bases at J, with 16 bases in the middle. This CDR3 is 14 amino acids long.

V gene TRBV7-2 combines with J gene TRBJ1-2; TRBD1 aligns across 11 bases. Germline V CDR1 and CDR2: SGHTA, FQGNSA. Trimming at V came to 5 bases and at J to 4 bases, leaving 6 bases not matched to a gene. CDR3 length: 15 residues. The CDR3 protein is CASSTDRGRSYGYTF. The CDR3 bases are TGTGCCAGCAGCACGGACAGGGGGCGAAGCTATGGCTACACCTTC.

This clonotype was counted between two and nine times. The CDR3 loop reads CASCLNGWGETQYF. The CDR3 coding sequence is TGTGCCAGCTGCCTTAACGGGTGGGGGGAGACCCAGTACTTC. The chain couples TRBV28 to TRBJ2-5; D might be TRBD1 or TRBD2, each matching 5 bases. The V gene lost 8 bases and the J gene lost 5 bases, with 18 bases spanning the gap. The CDR3 is made up of 14 amino acids. Germline V gives CDR1 MDHEN, CDR2 SYDVKM.